The TCR beta chain described here comes from a study of siplizumab effects on memory and regulatory T cells (dated by TCRdb to between 2018 and 2021). Context from the whole study: The effect of the anti-CD2 antibody siplizumab on alloreactive T-cell subsets was examined in allogeneic mixed lymphocyte reactions constructed from human PBMCs. General conclusions and limits of the study: The cumulative frequency of alloreactive sequences traceable to unstimulated CD4+ memory T cells was significantly reduced by siplizumab. Of the alloreactive CD4+ clones that could be mapped, the Treg-derived share averaged about 67% with siplizumab compared with approximately 25% in control reactions. Whether proliferating Tregs from siplizumab cultures were suppressive was not functionally confirmed. Unstimulated naive T cells appeared more diverse than memory T cells, and naive cells seemed to contribute substantially to the alloresponse. For roughly 75-97% of proliferating CD4+ or CD8+ clones, no naive or memory phenotype could be assigned. Because sequences below about 10^-5 frequency were poorly captured, only a minor fraction of alloreactive clones could be mapped to unstimulated subsets.

Library preparation used the immunoSEQ multiplex PCR assay. Approximately 100,000 TCR templates per sample were assayed on the deep sequencing platform. Genomic DNA extracted from sorted T cells was the material used for TCRbeta CDR3 sequencing. Turning to the authors' computational methods: Clonal analysis of TCRbeta CDR3 data was done in the R programming language. Comparing unstimulated samples against CFSE-low samples taken after the reaction was how alloreactive CD4+ and CD8+ clones were defined. By matching sequences to the repertoires of sorted unstimulated Treg and non-Treg cells, each alloreactive CD4+ clone was assigned a regulatory or non-regulatory origin. Entries here come from immuneACCESS through TCRdb and include only in-frame sequences with V and J called. Some clones fail to appear in such tables; in the studies checked, an unresolved V gene covers under half of the shortfall, and the cause of the remainder is unknown. V, J and clone size derive from that table, while D and trimming were established from the DNA sequence. For this sample there are some 110,000 clones; 93% appear just once. The ten top clones hold 0.62% of the sample.

On this clone: This receptor's antigen is unknown. It has no much larger one-base neighbor in the sample; base qualities were not kept.

Sorted unstimulated T cells and proliferating T cells recovered from mixed lymphocyte reactions underwent TCRbeta CDR3 sequencing. Fresh whole blood from around 11 HLA-typed healthy donors was used to isolate PBMCs. Unstimulated CD4+ regulatory T cells were FACS-sorted to map the origin of alloreactive clones. The CDR3 runs 17 amino acids, cysteine and phenylalanine included. Left in the record is the CDR3 DNA by itself, 51 bases read in frame from the first base. Based on the germline V gene, the CDR1 and CDR2 sequences are MGHRA and YSYEKL. Compared with germline, V lacks 1 base and J lacks 2 bases; bases without a gene match: 8.

This sequence originates from a human donor in good health. The sample was Tregs sorted from blood. Rearrangement joined TRBV4-1 to TRBJ1-1; TRBD1 agrees with 9 junctional bases. Here the CDR3 is given as CASSQAYRGQVNTEAFF. The DNA reads TGCGCCAGCAGCCAAGCTTACAGGGGGCAGGTAAACACTGAAGCTTTCTTT.